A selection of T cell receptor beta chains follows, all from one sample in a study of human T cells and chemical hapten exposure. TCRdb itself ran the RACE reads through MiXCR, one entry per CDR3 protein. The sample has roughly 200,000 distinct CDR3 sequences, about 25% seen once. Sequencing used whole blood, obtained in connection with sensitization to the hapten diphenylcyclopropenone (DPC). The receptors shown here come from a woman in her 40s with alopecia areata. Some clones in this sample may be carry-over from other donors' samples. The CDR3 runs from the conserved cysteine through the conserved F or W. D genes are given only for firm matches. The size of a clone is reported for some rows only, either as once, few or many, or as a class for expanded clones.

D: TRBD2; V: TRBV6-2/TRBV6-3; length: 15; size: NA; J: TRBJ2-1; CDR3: CASSFSGRGSNEQFF; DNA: TGTGCCAGCAGTTTTAGCGGGAGGGGCTCCAATGAGCAGTTCTTC
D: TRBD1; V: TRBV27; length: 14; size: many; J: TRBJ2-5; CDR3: CASSLSPGGETQYF; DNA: TGTGCCAGCAGTTTATCGCCAGGGGGAGAGACCCAGTACTTC
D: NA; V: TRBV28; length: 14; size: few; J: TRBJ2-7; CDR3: CASSFLARSYEQYF; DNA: TGTGCCAGCAGTTTCCTAGCAAGAAGCTACGAGCAGTACTTC
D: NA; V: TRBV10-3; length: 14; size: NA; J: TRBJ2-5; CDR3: CAISEGTPQETQYF; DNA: TGTGCCATCAGTGAGGGCACTCCGCAAGAGACCCAGTACTTC
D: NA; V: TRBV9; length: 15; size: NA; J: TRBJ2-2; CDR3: CASSVGGGHTGELFF; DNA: TGTGCCAGCAGCGTAGGTGGGGGCCACACCGGGGAGCTGTTTTTT
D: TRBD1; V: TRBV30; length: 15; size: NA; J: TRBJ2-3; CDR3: CAWRLTGVGTDTQYF; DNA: TGTGCCTGGAGGCTTACAGGGGTCGGCACAGATACGCAGTATTTT
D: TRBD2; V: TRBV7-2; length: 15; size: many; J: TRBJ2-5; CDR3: CASSLRAGGPETQYF; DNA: TGTGCCAGCAGTTTAAGGGCGGGAGGGCCGGAGACCCAGTACTTC
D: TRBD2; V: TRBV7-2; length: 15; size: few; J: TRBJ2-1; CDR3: CASSISGSPYNEQFF; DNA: TGTGCCAGCAGCATCAGCGGGAGCCCCTACAATGAGCAGTTCTTC
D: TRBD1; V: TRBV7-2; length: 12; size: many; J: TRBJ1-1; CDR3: CASSPRQGRAFF; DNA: TGTGCCAGCAGCCCTCGACAGGGACGAGCTTTCTTT
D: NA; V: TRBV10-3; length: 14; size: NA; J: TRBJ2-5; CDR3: CATLHGSMQETQYF; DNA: TGTGCCACTCTCCACGGCAGTATGCAAGAGACCCAGTACTTC
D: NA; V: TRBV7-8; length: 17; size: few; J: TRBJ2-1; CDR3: CASSFLRDSISYNEQFF; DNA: TGTGCCAGCAGCTTCCTGCGGGACAGTATCTCCTACAATGAGCAGTTCTTC
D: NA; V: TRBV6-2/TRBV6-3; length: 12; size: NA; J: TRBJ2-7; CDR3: CATDDRSYEQYF; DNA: TGTGCCACCGACGACAGATCCTACGAGCAGTACTTC
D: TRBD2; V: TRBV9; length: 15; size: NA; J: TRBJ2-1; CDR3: CASSVAGGSYNEQFF; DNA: TGCGCCAGCAGCGTAGCGGGAGGGTCCTACAATGAGCAGTTCTTC
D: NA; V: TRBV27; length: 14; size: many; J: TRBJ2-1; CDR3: CASKAGYPLDEQFF; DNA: TGTGCCAGCAAAGCGGGCTACCCTTTGGATGAGCAGTTCTTC
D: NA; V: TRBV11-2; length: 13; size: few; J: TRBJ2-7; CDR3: CASSLVAAYEQYF; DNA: TGTGCCAGCAGTTTGGTGGCGGCATACGAGCAGTACTTC
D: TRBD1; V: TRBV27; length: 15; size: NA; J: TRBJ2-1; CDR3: CASSLSYTGVNEQFF; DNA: TGTGCCAGCAGTTTAAGCTATACAGGGGTCAATGAGCAGTTCTTC
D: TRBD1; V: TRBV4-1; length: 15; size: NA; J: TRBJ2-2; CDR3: CASSRGQTNTGELFF; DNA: TGCGCCAGCAGCCGGGGACAGACTAACACCGGGGAGCTGTTTTTT
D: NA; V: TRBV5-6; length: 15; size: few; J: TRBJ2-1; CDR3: CASSLGGPSYNEQFF; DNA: TGTGCCAGCAGCTTGGGGGGACCCTCCTACAATGAGCAGTTCTTC
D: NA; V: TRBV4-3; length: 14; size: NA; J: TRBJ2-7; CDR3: CASSQVLQSYEQYF; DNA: TGCGCCAGCAGCCAAGTACTCCAGTCCTACGAGCAGTACTTC
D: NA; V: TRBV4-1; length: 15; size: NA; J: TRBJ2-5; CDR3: CASSQGSGQMETQYF; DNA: TGCGCCAGCAGCCAAGGAAGTGGTCAGATGGAGACCCAGTACTTC
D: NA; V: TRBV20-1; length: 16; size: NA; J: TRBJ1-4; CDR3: CSALEANSATNEKLFF; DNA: TGCAGTGCTCTAGAGGCGAACTCTGCAACTAATGAAAAACTGTTTTTT
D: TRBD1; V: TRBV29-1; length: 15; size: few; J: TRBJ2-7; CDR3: CSVEDRTGGIYEQYF; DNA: TGCAGCGTTGAAGATCGGACAGGGGGCATCTACGAGCAGTACTTC
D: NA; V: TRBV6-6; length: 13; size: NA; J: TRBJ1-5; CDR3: CASRYGWGQPQHF; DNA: TGTGCCAGCAGATATGGGTGGGGTCAGCCCCAGCATTTT
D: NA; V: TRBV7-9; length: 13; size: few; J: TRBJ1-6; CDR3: CASSRTRDSPLHF; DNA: TGTGCCAGCAGCCGAACGCGGGATTCACCCCTCCACTTT
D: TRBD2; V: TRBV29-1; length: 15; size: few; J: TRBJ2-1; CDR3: CSVEGASGSPNEQFF; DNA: TGCAGCGTTGAAGGGGCTAGCGGGAGTCCCAATGAGCAGTTCTTC
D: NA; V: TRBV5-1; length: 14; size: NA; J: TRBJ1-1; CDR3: CASSLDMGDTEAFF; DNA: TGCGCCAGCAGCTTGGACATGGGCGACACTGAAGCTTTCTTT
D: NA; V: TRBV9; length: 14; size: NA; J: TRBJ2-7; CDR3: CASSVGSPSYEQYF; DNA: TGTGCCAGCAGCGTAGGATCCCCCTCCTACGAGCAGTACTTC
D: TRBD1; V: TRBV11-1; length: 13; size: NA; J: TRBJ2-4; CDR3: CASSLGQGGVQYF; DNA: TGTGCCAGCAGCCTTGGACAGGGGGGAGTTCAGTACTTC